These 32 T cell receptor beta chains were sequenced from one sample in a study of control samples from healthy donors and cancer patients. Repertoires were generated with immunoSEQ multiplex PCR, while TCRdb's copy carries only in-frame clones and drops some. The repertoire has approximately 130,000 clones, 70% to 90% of them found once; the top ten carry 40%. Sequencing input: blood. The receptors were gathered from a man aged 50-60 years in good health.

The chain has TRBV6-6 and TRBJ1-2, with D unresolved. Germline CDR1 is MNHNY and CDR2 is SVGAGI (reference sequence). The V and J ends lost 4 bases and 8 bases respectively, with 20 bases between them. The length of the CDR3 is 15 residues. CDR3 amino acids: CASSSQQARTLGYTF. In nucleotides, the CDR3 is TGTGCCAGCAGTTCCCAACAAGCTAGGACCCTAGGCTACACCTTC.

The chain is built from TRBV19 and TRBJ1-1; TRBD1 aligns across 9 bases. Germline-derived CDR1 and CDR2 are LNHDA and SQIVND (reference sequence). The V gene end was trimmed by 6 bases and the J gene end by 5 bases; junction bases not matched to a gene: 4. The CDR3 loop spans 13 amino acids. The CDR3 DNA follows: TGTGCCAGTAGGGGACAGGGCAATACTGAAGCTTTCTTT. Protein product: CASRGQGNTEAFF.

In nucleotides, the CDR3 is TGCGCCAGCTGTCGGGACAGGGGTTACCCCTATGGCTACACCTTC. Protein product: CASCRDRGYPYGYTF. The chain is built from TRBV4-3 and TRBJ1-2; TRBD1 agrees at 10 bases. This CDR3 is 15 amino acids long. V dropped 8 bases and J dropped 4; count of bases not matched to a gene: 10. CDR1 LGHNA and CDR2 YSLEER come from the germline V gene.

For the CDR3, the DNA is TGCGCCAGCAGCCAAGACAGTTATAACTATGGCTACACCTTC. Translation: CASSQDSYNYGYTF. V usage is TRBV4-1 and J usage is TRBJ1-2; D gene uncertain. The germline gives CDR1 MGHRA, CDR2 YSYEKL. CDR3 length: 14 residues. Trimming took 0 bases from V and 1 from J, leaving 6 bases between them.

This clone was seen just once. This sequence joins TRBV6-5 and TRBJ2-2, with TRBD1 matching 10 bases. V was clipped by 6 bases and J by 4 bases; unmatched bases: 2. Germline lookup yields CDR1 MNHEY and CDR2 SVGAGI. The CDR3 loop spans 14 amino acids. The CDR3 sequence is CASRGQGTTGELFF. The CDR3 DNA sequence: TGTGCCAGCAGGGGACAGGGGACCACCGGGGAGCTGTTTTTT.

This clone has a handful of counts. V gene TRBV19 combines with J gene TRBJ1-4; the D gene is possibly TRBD1 (6 bases). CDR1 LNHDA and CDR2 SQIVND come from the germline V gene (reference sequence). Trimming took off 5 bases at V and 8 bases at J, with 18 bases between the two ends. The CDR3 is 15 residues long. CDR3 DNA: TGTGCCAGTAGTCGAACAGGGTCGGGGGGAGAAAAACTGTTTTTT. Protein: CASSRTGSGGEKLFF.

The genes are TRBV11-2 and TRBJ1-1; 9 bases match TRBD1. This CDR3 is built from 18 residues. V lost 0 bases and J lost 0; bases outside the gene matches: 8. Germline CDR1 reads SGHAT; CDR2 reads FQNNGV. The CDR3 loop reads CASSLDLGTGHLNTEAFF. In DNA, the CDR3 is TGTGCCAGCAGCTTAGATCTTGGGACAGGGCATTTGAACACTGAAGCTTTCTTT. The variable domain in full, with the rest retrieved from reference TRBV11-2 and TRBJ1-1, is EAGVAQSPRYKIIEKRQSVAFWCNPISGHATLYWYQQILGQGPKLLIQFQNNGVVDDSQLPKDRFSAERLKGVDSTLKIQPAKLEDSAVYLCASSLDLGTGHLNTEAFFGQGTRLTVV.

The chain has TRBV10-3 and TRBJ2-7; maybe TRBD1 (5 bases). The CDR3 spans 15 residues. The V end lost 0 bases, the J end lost 8 bases, and 17 bases lay between the germline ends. In germline, CDR1 is ENHRY, CDR2 SYGVKD. The CDR3 here is CAISESIGQGGKQYF. CDR3 DNA sequence: TGTGCCATCAGTGAGTCGATAGGGCAGGGTGGGAAGCAGTACTTC.

This chain connects TRBV6-4 to TRBJ2-1, with 9 bases that match TRBD1. The CDR3 length is 16 residues. Germline lookup yields CDR1 MRHNA and CDR2 SNTAGT. The ends lost 6 bases at V and 1 base at J; junction bases unmatched: 7. The DNA of the CDR3 is TGTGCCAGCAGCCCCACAGGGGGCGGGTCCTACAATGAGCAGTTCTTC. This encodes CASSPTGGGSYNEQFF.

This clone showed up just once. This chain uses TRBV6-1 with TRBJ1-3; D not resolved. The CDR3 extends over 18 amino acids. The V gene lost 2 bases and the J gene lost 0 bases, with 17 bases spanning the gap. CDR1 is MNHNS, CDR2 SASEGT, per germline. This CDR3 reads CASSEFGWRTSSGNTIYF. The CDR3 nucleotides are TGTGCCAGCAGTGAATTCGGCTGGCGGACTAGCTCTGGAAACACCATATATTTT.

The rearrangement joins TRBV4-1 to TRBJ2-1; D possibly matches TRBD1 or TRBD2 (5 bases each). There are 16 residues in the CDR3. V lost 1 base, J lost 0 bases, and 10 bases lay in between. Germline V gene lookup returns CDR1 MGHRA and CDR2 YSYEKL. CDR3 protein: CASSQVATVSYNEQFF. The CDR3, as DNA: TGCGCCAGCAGCCAAGTAGCGACAGTCTCCTACAATGAGCAGTTCTTC.

V usage is TRBV19 and J usage is TRBJ1-1; D gene ambiguous. This CDR3 region has 15 residues. Per germline, CDR1 LNHDA and CDR2 SQIVND (reference sequence). The V end lost 6 bases, the J end lost 3 bases, and 17 bases lay between the germline ends. The CDR3 protein is CASRSRPRRDTEAFF. CDR3 nucleotide sequence: TGTGCCAGTAGATCCCGCCCAAGGAGGGACACTGAAGCTTTCTTT.

The chain uses TRBV10-3 and TRBJ2-1, with 13 nucleotides matching TRBD2. Unmatched junction bases numbered 4, after V lost 0 bases and J lost 8 bases. This CDR3 comprises 16 residues. The germline V gene encodes CDR1 ENHRY and CDR2 SYGVKD. Written as DNA, the CDR3 is TGTGCCATCAGTGAGTCCGGGACTAGCGGGGAAGATGAGCAGTTCTTC. Residues: CAISESGTSGEDEQFF.

The V gene is TRBV3-1 (or the pseudogene TRBV3-2), the J gene TRBJ1-1; 10 bases line up with TRBD1. The CDR3 is 13 amino acids. Germline lookup yields CDR1 LGHDT and CDR2 YNNKEL (reference sequence). Trimming removed 5 bases from V and 7 bases from J; junction bases left unmatched: 4. The CDR3 protein is CASSWGQGNEAFF. As DNA, the CDR3 is TGTGCCAGCAGCTGGGGACAGGGGAATGAAGCTTTCTTT.

The V and J genes are TRBV10-3 and TRBJ2-5; 11 bases map to TRBD2. CDR3 length: 15 residues. The V gene end was trimmed by 2 bases and the J gene end by 5 bases; junction bases not matched to a gene: 4. The germline gives CDR1 ENHRY, CDR2 SYGVKD. The CDR3 DNA is TGTGCCATCAGTGAGGCTAGCGGGGGGAAGGAGACCCAGTACTTC. It translates to CAISEASGGKETQYF.

The sample holds a few counts of this clone. The CDR3, as DNA: TGTGCCAGCAGCCCGGGACCCTATAGCAATCAGCCCCAGCATTTT. Translated: CASSPGPYSNQPQHF. The V call is TRBV5-6, the J call TRBJ1-5, with D perhaps matching TRBD1 (5 bases). The V end lost 4 bases, the J end lost 0 bases, and 11 bases lay between the germline ends. Germline V lookup: CDR1 SGHDT, CDR2 YYEEEE. The CDR3 is 15 residues long.

This CDR3 reads CASTRGVSYNEQFF. For the CDR3, the DNA is TGTGCCAGCACCAGGGGTGTATCCTACAATGAGCAGTTCTTC. V gene TRBV28 combines with J gene TRBJ2-1; tentatively, D is TRBD1 (6 bases). V was pared by 7 bases and J by 1 base, with 11 bases between. The CDR3 extends over 14 amino acids. Germline-derived CDR1 and CDR2 are MDHEN and SYDVKM. The complete variable domain, with remaining parts taken from reference TRBV28 and TRBJ2-1, reads DVKVTQSSRYLVKRTGEKVFLECVQDMDHENMFWYRQDPGLGLRLIYFSYDVKMKEKGDIPEGYSVSREKKERFSLILESASTNQTSMYLCASTRGVSYNEQFFGPGTRLTVL.

This clone was seen at least ten times. The gene calls are TRBV5-1 and TRBJ2-5; D ambiguous. CDR3 size: 13 residues. Germline assignment: CDR1 SGHRS and CDR2 YFSETQ. V dropped 4 bases and J dropped 4 bases, with 11 bases sitting between them. The chain's CDR3 is CASSVRPVETQYF. The CDR3 bases are TGCGCCAGCAGCGTGCGACCGGTAGAGACCCAGTACTTC.

The rearrangement uses TRBV29-1 and TRBJ1-3; D gene uncertain. CDR1 and CDR2 from the germline V gene are SQVTM and ANQGSEA. The V and J ends lost 2 bases and 0 bases respectively, with 5 bases between them. This CDR3 is built from 13 residues. The CDR3 loop is CSVETDSGNTIYF. The CDR3 DNA reads TGCAGCGTTGAAACGGACTCTGGAAACACCATATATTTT.

The rearrangement uses TRBV7-9 and TRBJ1-2, with D hard to call. The CDR3 length is 17 residues. V lost 7 bases, J lost 1 base, and 22 bases lay in between. Per germline, CDR1 SEHNR and CDR2 FQNEAQ (reference sequence). CDR3 region: CASTTTRRGGVNYGYTF. CDR3 nucleotide sequence: TGTGCCAGCACCACAACCCGGCGCGGCGGAGTTAACTATGGCTACACCTTC.

The chain has TRBV11-2 and TRBJ1-6; D not certain. This CDR3 has 13 amino acids. The V gene's germline CDR1 is SGHAT and CDR2 FQNNGV. V lost 7 bases to trimming and J lost 12 bases, with 16 bases between them. The CDR3 sequence is CASTGMWPGPLHF. The CDR3 DNA follows: TGTGCCAGCACCGGTATGTGGCCTGGACCCCTCCACTTT.

This chain uses TRBV7-2 with TRBJ2-3, with 9 bases fitting TRBD2. With V trimmed by 0 bases and J by 4 bases, 8 bases remained unmatched. CDR3 size: 17 residues. In germline, CDR1 is SGHTA, CDR2 FQGNSA. In nucleotides, the CDR3 is TGTGCCAGCAGCTTAGCACCCCTAGCGGGGTTGTCAGATACGCAGTATTTT. Its protein is CASSLAPLAGLSDTQYF.

The rearrangement joins TRBV4-1 to TRBJ2-4; a possible D gene is TRBD1 (5 bases). V shed 1 base and J shed 0 bases, with 16 bases lying between them. Germline assignment: CDR1 MGHRA and CDR2 YSYEKL. The CDR3 contains 18 residues. CDR3 amino acids: CASSQGAQVNLAKNIQYF. DNA of the CDR3: TGCGCCAGCAGCCAAGGGGCACAGGTGAATCTAGCCAAAAACATTCAGTACTTC.

This chain connects TRBV30 to TRBJ1-5, with D perhaps matching TRBD1 (6 bases). CDR1 and CDR2 from the germline V gene are GTSNPN and SVGIG (reference sequence). There are 13 residues in the CDR3. V was shortened by 4 bases and J by 3 bases, with 10 bases between the two germline ends. CDR3 in amino acids: CAWTSGVNQPQHF. CDR3 DNA sequence: TGTGCCTGGACTTCAGGGGTCAATCAGCCCCAGCATTTT.

This chain uses TRBV5-4 with TRBJ2-7, with 10 bases that match TRBD1. This CDR3 region has 16 residues. Germline V gene sequence: CDR1 SGHNT, CDR2 YYREEE (reference sequence). V shed 3 bases and J 4 bases; nucleotides not matched to a gene: 10. The CDR3 sequence: CASSWTGGSGGYEQYF. CDR3 in DNA: TGTGCCAGCAGCTGGACAGGGGGTTCCGGGGGGTACGAGCAGTACTTC.

The chain carries TRBV7-8 and TRBJ2-7, with D unresolved. The CDR3 runs 16 residues. V shed 5 bases and J shed 0 bases, with 17 bases lying between them. Germline CDR1 and CDR2: SGHVS and FQNEAQ. Here the CDR3 DNA reads TGTGCCAGCAGCAAAGAGACCAAAACCATCTCCTACGAGCAGTACTTC. This codes for CASSKETKTISYEQYF.

The gene calls are TRBV5-8 and TRBJ1-2, with D possibly matching TRBD1 (5 bases). Germline assignment: CDR1 SGHTS and CDR2 YDEGEE. V was cut by 5 bases and J by 4 bases, with 12 bases left in between. This CDR3 contains 13 residues. Written as DNA, the CDR3 is TGTGCCAGCAGGTTGACAGATGGCTATGGCTACACCTTC. It specifies CASRLTDGYGYTF.

The rearrangement joins TRBV27 to TRBJ2-3; D tentatively fits TRBD1 or TRBD2 (6 bases each). The ends were cut back, 3 bases at V and 6 bases at J, with 13 bases in the middle. This CDR3 is built from 14 residues. Germline CDR1 MNHEY, CDR2 SMNVEV (reference sequence). The DNA of the CDR3 is TGTGCCAGCAGTTTGAGGGGGGCAGGGGATACGCAGTATTTT. Residues: CASSLRGAGDTQYF.

The CDR3 spells CAWTPGGNEQFF. In DNA, the CDR3 is TGTGCCTGGACCCCAGGGGGCAATGAGCAGTTCTTC. The chain links TRBV30 to TRBJ2-1; 7 bases align to TRBD1. Unmatched junction bases numbered 3, after V lost 4 bases and J lost 6 bases. Germline loops: CDR1 GTSNPN, CDR2 SVGIG (reference sequence). This CDR3 region has 12 residues.

In this sample, this clone turned up once. This chain uses TRBV15 with TRBJ1-2, with TRBD1 as a possible D gene (5 bases). Germline V lookup: CDR1 LNHNV, CDR2 YYDKDF (reference sequence). The CDR3 is 12 amino acids. Trimming left V 0 bases short and J 8 bases short, with 7 bases between. The CDR3 loop is CATSREEGGYTF. In nucleotides, the CDR3 is TGTGCCACCAGCAGAGAGGAGGGGGGCTACACCTTC.

The CDR3 sequence: CASSLNGMGNQPQHF. The CDR3 coding sequence is TGTGCCAGCAGTTTAAACGGTATGGGCAATCAGCCCCAGCATTTT. This chain joins TRBV27 and TRBJ1-5, with D hard to call. CDR3 size: 15 residues. The germline V gene encodes CDR1 MNHEY and CDR2 SMNVEV (reference sequence). V was trimmed by 2 bases and J by 2 bases, leaving 10 bases between them.

This clone was recorded once. J is TRBJ2-2 and V is TRBV3-1 (or the pseudogene TRBV3-2); 9 bases align to TRBD1. Germline lookup yields CDR1 LGHDT and CDR2 YNNKEL (reference sequence). The CDR3 covers 16 residues. J was trimmed by 3 bases and V by 4 bases; bases with no gene match: 6. The CDR3 here is CASSRTGGTDTGELFF. The CDR3 DNA follows: TGTGCCAGCAGCCGAACAGGGGGCACGGACACCGGGGAGCTGTTTTTT.